The T cell receptor beta chain under discussion was sequenced for a study of shared clonotypes between healthy human individuals. CDR1 is SQVTM, CDR2 ANQGSEA, per germline. Trimming removed 5 bases at V and 6 bases at J, with 8 bases between. The CDR3 runs to 11 residues. This was a deep-level run. TCRdb's copy holds only in-frame clones and misses some; the assay was immunoSEQ multiplex PCR. The sample shows 600,000 to 750,000 clones, 90% of them seen only once. Sample: memory CD8+ T cells from PBMCs. Specified subset: CD45RO+ cells pooled with CCR7-negative TemRA cells. The chain has TRBV29-1 and TRBJ2-1; no reliable D call. The TCR originated in a man younger than 35 in good health. Some clones in this sample may be carry-over from other donors' samples. CDR3 nucleotides: TGCAGCGTTTTGACGACCAATGAGCAGTTCTTC. Residues: CSVLTTNEQFF.